Reported below is one TCR beta chain. Reverse transcription used roughly 0.5 to 1 ug RNA and random hexamers. MiXCR was run by TCRdb on the immunoSEQ multiplex PCR reads, yielding one entry per CDR3 protein. The sample records more than 40,000 distinct CDR3 sequences, under 95% being singletons. TEMRA cells underwent FACS enrichment and CD8+ and CD4+ T cells underwent negative isolation. The source of the sample is a study of CD8 T cells in Susac syndrome. The CDR3 sequence is 13 residues long. Germline assignment: CDR1 MNHNS and CDR2 SASEGT. The V gene lost 3 bases and the J gene lost 1 base, with 6 bases spanning the gap.

The sequenced sample was CD8+ T cells from PBMCs. V and J are TRBV6-1 and TRBJ1-1, with D maybe TRBD1 (5 bases). The receptor was derived from a human donor in good health. The chain's CDR3 is CASSDGQNTEAFF. The DNA for the CDR3 is TGTGCCAGCAGTGACGGACAGAACACTGAAGCTTTCTTT.